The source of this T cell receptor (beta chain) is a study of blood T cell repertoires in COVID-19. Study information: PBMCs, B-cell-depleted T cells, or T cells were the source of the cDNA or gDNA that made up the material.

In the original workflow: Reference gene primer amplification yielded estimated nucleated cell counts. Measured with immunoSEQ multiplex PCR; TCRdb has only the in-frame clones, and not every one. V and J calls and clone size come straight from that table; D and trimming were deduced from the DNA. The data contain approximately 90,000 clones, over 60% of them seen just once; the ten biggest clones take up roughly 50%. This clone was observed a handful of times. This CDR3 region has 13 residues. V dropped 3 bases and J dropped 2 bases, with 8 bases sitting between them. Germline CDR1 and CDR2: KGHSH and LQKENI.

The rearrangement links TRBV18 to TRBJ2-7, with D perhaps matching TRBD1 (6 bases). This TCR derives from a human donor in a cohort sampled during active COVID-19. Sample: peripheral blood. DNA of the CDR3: TGTGCCAGCTCACCCGACAGGACCTACGAGCAGTACTTC. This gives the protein CASSPDRTYEQYF.